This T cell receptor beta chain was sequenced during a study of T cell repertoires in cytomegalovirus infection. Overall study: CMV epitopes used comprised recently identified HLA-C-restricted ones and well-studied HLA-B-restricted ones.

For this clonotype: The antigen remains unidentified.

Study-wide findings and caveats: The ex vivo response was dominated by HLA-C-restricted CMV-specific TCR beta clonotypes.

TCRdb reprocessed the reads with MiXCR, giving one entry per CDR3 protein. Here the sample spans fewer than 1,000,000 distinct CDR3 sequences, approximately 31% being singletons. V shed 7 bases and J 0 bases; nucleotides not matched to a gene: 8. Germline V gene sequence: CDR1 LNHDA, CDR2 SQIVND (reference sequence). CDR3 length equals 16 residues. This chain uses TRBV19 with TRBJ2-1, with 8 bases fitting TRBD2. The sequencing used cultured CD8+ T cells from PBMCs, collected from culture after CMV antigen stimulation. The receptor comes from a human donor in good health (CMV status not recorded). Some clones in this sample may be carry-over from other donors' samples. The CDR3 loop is CASKGEAGASYNEQFF. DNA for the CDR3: TGTGCCAGTAAGGGTGAAGCGGGGGCCTCCTACAATGAGCAGTTCTTC.